This T cell receptor beta chain emerged from a study of cytomegalovirus exposure and HLA in healthy donors. Regarding the study as a whole: The study labeled 150 to 200 TCR beta chains cytomegalovirus-associated.

V gave up 11 bases and J gave up 5 bases; unmatched junction bases: 8. Germline V gene data show CDR1 as ENHRY and CDR2 as SYGVKD. The CDR3 is made up of 14 amino acids. A remark on this clone: Its antigen is not identified.

PCR used 60 Vbeta primers and 13 Jbeta primers. Here immunoSEQ multiplex PCR was the method, and the copy in TCRdb shows in-frame clones only, minus some. Of about 160,000 clones listed, more than 75% were seen once; the top ten hold about 2%. Sequencing was performed on PBMCs. This chain uses TRBV10-3 with TRBJ2-7, with 14 bases lining up with TRBD2. The receptor was isolated from a young man in good health and CMV-seropositive. The CDR3: CAAWTSGGNDEQYF. CDR3 coding DNA: TGTGCCGCTTGGACTAGCGGGGGGAATGACGAGCAGTACTTC.